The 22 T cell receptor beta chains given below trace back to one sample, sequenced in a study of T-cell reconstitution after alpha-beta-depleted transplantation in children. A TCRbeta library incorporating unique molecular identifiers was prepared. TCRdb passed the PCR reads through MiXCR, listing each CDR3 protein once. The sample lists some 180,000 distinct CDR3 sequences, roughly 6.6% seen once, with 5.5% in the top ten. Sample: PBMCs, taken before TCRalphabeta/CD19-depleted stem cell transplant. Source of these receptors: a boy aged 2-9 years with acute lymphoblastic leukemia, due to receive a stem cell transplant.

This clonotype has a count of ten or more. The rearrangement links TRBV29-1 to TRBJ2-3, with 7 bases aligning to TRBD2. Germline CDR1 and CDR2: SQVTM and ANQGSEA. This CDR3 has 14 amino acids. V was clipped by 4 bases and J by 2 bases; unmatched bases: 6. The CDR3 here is CSVAAGSPTDTQYF. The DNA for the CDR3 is TGCAGCGTTGCAGCGGGGAGTCCCACAGATACGCAGTATTTT.

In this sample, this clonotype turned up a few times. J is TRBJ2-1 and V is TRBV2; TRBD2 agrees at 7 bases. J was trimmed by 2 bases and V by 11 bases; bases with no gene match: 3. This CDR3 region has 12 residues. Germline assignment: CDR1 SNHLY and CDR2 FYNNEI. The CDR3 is CAGGGTYNEQFF. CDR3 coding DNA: TGTGCCGGGGGGGGTACCTACAATGAGCAGTTCTTC. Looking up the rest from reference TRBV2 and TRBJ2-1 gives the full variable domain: EPEVTQTPSHQVTQMGQEVILRCVPISNHLYFYWYRQILGQKVEFLVSFYNNEISEKSEIFDDQFSVERPDGSNFTLKIRSTKLEDSAMYFCAGGGTYNEQFFGPGTRLTVL.

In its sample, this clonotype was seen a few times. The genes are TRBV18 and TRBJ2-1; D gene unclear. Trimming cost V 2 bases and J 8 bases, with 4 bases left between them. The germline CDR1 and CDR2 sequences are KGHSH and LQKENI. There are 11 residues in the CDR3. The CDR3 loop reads CASSPYDEQFF. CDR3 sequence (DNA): TGTGCCAGCTCACCATATGATGAGCAGTTCTTC.

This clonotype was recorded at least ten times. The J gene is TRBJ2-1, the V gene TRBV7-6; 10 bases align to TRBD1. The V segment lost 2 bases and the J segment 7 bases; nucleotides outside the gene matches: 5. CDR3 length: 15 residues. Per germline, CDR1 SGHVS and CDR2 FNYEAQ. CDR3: CASSLPGQGKNEQFF. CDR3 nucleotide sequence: TGTGCCAGCAGCTTACCGGGACAGGGGAAAAATGAGCAGTTCTTC.

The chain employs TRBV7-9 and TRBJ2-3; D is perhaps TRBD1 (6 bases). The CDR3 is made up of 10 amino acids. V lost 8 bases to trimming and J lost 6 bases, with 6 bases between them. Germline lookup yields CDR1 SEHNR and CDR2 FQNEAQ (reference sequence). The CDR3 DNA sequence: TGTGCCAGCCAGGGGGATACGCAGTATTTT. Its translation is CASQGDTQYF.

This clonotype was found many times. The CDR3 DNA follows: TGTGCCAGCAGTTTATCAGCGGGGGGCTACAATGAGCAGTTCTTC. Residues: CASSLSAGGYNEQFF. V gene TRBV28 combines with J gene TRBJ2-1, with TRBD2 matching 9 bases. This CDR3 is 15 amino acids long. In germline, CDR1 is MDHEN, CDR2 SYDVKM. V trimming: 1 base; J trimming: 3 bases; junction bases outside the gene matches: 1.

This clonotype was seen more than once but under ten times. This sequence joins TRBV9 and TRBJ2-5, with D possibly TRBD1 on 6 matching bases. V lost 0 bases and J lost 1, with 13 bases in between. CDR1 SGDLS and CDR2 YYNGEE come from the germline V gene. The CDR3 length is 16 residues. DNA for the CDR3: TGTGCCAGCAGCGTAGTAGGGGGAGAGACCCAAGAGACCCAGTACTTC. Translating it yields CASSVVGGETQETQYF.

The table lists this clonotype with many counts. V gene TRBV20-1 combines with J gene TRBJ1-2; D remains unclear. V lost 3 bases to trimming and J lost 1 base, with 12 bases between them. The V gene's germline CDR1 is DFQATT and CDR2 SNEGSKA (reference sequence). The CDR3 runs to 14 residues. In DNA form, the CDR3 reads TGCAGTGCTAGCGGCGCCAGCAGTAACTATGGCTACACCTTC. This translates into CSASGASSNYGYTF.

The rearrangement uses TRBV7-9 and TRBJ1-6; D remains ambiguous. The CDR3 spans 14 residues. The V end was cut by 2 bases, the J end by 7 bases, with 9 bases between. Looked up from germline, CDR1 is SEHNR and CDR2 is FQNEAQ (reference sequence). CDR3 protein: CASSLSGENSPLHF. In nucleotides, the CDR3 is TGTGCCAGCAGCTTATCAGGTGAAAATTCACCCCTCCACTTT.

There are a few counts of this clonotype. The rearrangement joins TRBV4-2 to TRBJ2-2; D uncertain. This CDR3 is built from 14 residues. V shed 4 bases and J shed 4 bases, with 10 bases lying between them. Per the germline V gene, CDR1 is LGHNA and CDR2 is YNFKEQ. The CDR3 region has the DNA TGTGCCAGCAGCCTAAACGACCCCACCGGGGAGCTGTTTTTT. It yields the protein CASSLNDPTGELFF.

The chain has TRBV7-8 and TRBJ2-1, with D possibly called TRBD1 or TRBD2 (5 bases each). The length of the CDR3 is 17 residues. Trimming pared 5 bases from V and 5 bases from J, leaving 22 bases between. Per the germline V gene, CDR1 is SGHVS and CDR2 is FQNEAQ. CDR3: CASSPLGDRQIHNEQFF. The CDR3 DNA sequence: TGTGCCAGCAGCCCCCTGGGAGACAGACAAATTCACAATGAGCAGTTCTTC.

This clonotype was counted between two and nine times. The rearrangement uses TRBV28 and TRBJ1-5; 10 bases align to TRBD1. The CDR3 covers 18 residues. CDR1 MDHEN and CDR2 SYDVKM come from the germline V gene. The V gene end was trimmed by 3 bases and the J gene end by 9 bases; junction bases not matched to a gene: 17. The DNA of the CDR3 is TGTGCCAGCAGTTTCATTCGGGGACAGGGGACCTTACTCCCGCCCCAGCATTTT. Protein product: CASSFIRGQGTLLPPQHF.

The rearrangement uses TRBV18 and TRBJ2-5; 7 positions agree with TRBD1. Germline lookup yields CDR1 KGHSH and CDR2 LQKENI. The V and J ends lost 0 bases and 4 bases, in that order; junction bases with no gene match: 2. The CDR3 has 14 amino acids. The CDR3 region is CASSPPTGLETQYF. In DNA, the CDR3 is TGTGCCAGCTCACCACCGACAGGGTTAGAGACCCAGTACTTC.

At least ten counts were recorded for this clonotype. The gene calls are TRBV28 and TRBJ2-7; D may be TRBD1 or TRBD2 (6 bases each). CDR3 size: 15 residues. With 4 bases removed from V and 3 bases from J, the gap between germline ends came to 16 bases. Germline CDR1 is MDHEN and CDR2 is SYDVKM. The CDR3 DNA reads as TGTGCCAGCAGTTCCCCGGAGGGACACCGCTACGAGCAGTACTTC. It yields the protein CASSSPEGHRYEQYF.

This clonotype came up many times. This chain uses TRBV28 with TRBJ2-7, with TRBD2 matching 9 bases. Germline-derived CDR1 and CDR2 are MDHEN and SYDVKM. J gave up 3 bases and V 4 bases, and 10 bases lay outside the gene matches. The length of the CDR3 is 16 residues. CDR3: CASSSPGASGNYEQYF. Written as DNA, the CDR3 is TGTGCCAGCAGTTCCCCTGGGGCTAGCGGGAACTACGAGCAGTACTTC.

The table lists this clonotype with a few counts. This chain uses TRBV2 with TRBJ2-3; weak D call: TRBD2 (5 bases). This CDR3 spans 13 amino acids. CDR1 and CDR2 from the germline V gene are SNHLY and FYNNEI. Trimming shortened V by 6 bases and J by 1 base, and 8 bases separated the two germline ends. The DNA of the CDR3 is TGTGCCAGCAGGGGGAGAGGCACAGATACGCAGTATTTT. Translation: CASRGRGTDTQYF.

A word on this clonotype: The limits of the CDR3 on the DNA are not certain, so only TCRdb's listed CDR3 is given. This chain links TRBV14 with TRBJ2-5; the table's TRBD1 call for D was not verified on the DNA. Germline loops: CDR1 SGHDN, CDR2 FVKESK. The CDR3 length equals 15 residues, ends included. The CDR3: CASSFRGRLQETQYF.

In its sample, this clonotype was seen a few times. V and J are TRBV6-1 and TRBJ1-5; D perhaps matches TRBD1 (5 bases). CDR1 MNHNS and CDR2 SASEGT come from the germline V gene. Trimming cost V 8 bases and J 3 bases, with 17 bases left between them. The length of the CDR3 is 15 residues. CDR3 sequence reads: CASRRDSLINQPQHF. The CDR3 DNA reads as TGTGCCAGCCGGAGAGACAGCTTGATCAATCAGCCCCAGCATTTT.

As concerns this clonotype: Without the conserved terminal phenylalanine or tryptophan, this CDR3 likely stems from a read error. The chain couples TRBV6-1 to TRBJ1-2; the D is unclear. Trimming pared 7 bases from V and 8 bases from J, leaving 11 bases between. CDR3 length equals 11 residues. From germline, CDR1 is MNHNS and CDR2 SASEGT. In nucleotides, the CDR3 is TGTGCCAGCACTGGACTGAACGGCTACACCTGC. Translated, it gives CASTGLNGYTC.

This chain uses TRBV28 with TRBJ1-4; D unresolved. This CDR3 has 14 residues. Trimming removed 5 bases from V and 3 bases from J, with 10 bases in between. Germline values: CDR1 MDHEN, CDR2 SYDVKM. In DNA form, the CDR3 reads TGTGCCAGCAGTGGTGGACTGCCTAATGAAAAACTGTTTTTT. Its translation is CASSGGLPNEKLFF.

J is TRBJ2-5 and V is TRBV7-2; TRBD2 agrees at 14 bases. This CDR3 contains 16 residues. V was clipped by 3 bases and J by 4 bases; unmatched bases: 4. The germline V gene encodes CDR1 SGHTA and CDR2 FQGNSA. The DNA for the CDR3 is TGTGCCAGCAGCTTGGGACTAGCGGGGGCGGGAGAGACCCAGTACTTC. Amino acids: CASSLGLAGAGETQYF.

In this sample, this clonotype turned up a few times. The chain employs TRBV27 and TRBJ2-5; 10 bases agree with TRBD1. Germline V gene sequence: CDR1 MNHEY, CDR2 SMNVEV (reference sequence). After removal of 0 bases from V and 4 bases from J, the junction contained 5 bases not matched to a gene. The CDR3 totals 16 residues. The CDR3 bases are TGTGCCAGCAGTTTATCGGGGGACAGGGGAAGAGAGACCCAGTACTTC. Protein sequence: CASSLSGDRGRETQYF.